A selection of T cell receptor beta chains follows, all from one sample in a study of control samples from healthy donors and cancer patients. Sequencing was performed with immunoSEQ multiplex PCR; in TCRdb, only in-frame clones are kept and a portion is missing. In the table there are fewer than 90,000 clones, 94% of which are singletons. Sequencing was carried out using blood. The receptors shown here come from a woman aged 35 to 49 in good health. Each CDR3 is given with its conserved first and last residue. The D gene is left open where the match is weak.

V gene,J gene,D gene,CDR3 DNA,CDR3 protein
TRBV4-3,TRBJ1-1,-,TGCGCCAGCAGCCAAGATGGACAGACCTTTGAAGCTTTCTTT,CASSQDGQTFEAFF
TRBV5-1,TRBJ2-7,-,TGCGCCAGCAGCTTGGAAGGGAGGTTCAGCTACGAGCAGTACTTC,CASSLEGRFSYEQYF
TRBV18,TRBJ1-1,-,TGTGCCAGCTCACCACAGACCTTCGAGAACACTGAAGCTTTCTTT,CASSPQTFENTEAFF
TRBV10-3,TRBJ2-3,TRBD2,TGTGCCATCAGTGACATAGCGGGGGGCACAGATACGCAGTATTTT,CAISDIAGGTDTQYF
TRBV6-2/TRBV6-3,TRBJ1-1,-,TGTGCCAGCAGTTACCGGGGGAACACTGAAGCTTTCTTT,CASSYRGNTEAFF
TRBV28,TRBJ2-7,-,TGTGCCAGCAGGAGGGCCGAGCAGTACTTC,CASRRAEQYF
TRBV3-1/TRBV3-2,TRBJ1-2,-,TGTGCCAGCAGCCAAGTAACAGAACACTACACCTTC,CASSQVTEHYTF
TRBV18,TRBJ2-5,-,TGTGCCAGCTCACCTCCGGGGGAGACCCAGTACTTC,CASSPPGETQYF
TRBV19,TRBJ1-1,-,TGTGCCAGTAGTATCTCCCAGGTTGGGGGGACCACTGAAGCTTTCTTT,CASSISQVGGTTEAFF
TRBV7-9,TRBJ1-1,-,TGTGCCAGCACTGGAGTGGGGACACGCATGTGGGCTTTCTTT,CASTGVGTRMWAFF